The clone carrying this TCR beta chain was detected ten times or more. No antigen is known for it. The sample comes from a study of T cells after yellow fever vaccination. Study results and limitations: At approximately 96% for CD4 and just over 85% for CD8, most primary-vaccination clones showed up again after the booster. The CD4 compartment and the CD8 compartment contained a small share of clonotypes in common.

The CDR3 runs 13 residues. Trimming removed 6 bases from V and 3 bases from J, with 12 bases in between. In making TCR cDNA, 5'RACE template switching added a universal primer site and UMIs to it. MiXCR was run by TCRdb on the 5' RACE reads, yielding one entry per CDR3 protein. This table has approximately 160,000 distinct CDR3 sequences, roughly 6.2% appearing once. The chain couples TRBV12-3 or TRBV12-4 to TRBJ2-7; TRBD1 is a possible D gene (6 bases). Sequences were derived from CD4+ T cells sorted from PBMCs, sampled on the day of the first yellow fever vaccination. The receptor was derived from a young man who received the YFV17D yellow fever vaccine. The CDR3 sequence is CASSWDTIYEQYF. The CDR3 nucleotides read TGTGCCAGCAGCTGGGACACCATCTACGAGCAGTACTTC.